These T cell receptor beta chains were read from a single sample in a study of response to subunit inactivated influenza vaccine. TCRdb re-derived calls from the RT-PCR reads in MiXCR, one entry per CDR3 protein. The data show about 500,000 distinct CDR3 sequences, with about 17% seen just once and less than 4% held by the top ten. The sequencing used CD4+ T cells sorted from PBMCs, collected less than 25 months after vaccination. The receptors were sampled from a man aged 45 to 75 who received an inactivated influenza vaccine. CDR3s include the opening cysteine and the closing phenylalanine or tryptophan. The order of the fields is V gene, clone size, D gene, J gene, CDR3 DNA, CDR3 protein. D genes are given only for firm matches. Expanded clones are given a class, and other clones once, few, many or no size at all.

TRBV20-1,.,TRBD2,TRBJ2-4,TGCAGTGTACCGGGAGGGGCCAAAAACATTCAGTACTTC,CSVPGGAKNIQYF
TRBV18,many,.,TRBJ1-2,TGTGCCAGCTCACCGGCAGCAGGCCACTATGGCTACACCTTC,CASSPAAGHYGYTF
TRBV29-1,few,TRBD1,TRBJ2-6,TGCAGCGCCGGGACAGCGAGCTCTGGGGCCAACGTCCTGACTTTC,CSAGTASSGANVLTF
TRBV29-1,.,TRBD2,TRBJ2-1,TGCAGCGCCCCCGAGCGGGACTCCTACAATGAGCAGTTCTTC,CSAPERDSYNEQFF
TRBV7-9,few,.,TRBJ2-3,TGTGCCAGCAGCCAGGGCGACAGGGGAGGGACAGATACGCAGTATTTT,CASSQGDRGGTDTQYF
TRBV15,few,.,TRBJ1-1,TGTGCCACCAGCAGAGATCTTGTGAACACTGAAGCTTTCTTT,CATSRDLVNTEAFF
TRBV5-6,.,.,TRBJ2-3,TGTGCCAGCAGCTTGTGGTCAGGGAGAAGTACAGATACGCAGTATTTT,CASSLWSGRSTDTQYF
TRBV10-3,.,TRBD1,TRBJ1-2,TGTGCCATCAGTGATGGACGGGACAGCTATGGCTACACCTTC,CAISDGRDSYGYTF
TRBV11-2,.,.,TRBJ1-1,TGTGCCAGCAGCTTAGAGAGGTCGACTGAAGCTTTCTTT,CASSLERSTEAFF
TRBV20-1,few,TRBD2,TRBJ2-7,TGCAGTGCTAGAGCGGGAGGGGGAAACGAGCAGTACTTC,CSARAGGGNEQYF
TRBV12-3/TRBV12-4,.,.,TRBJ1-1,TGTGCCAGCAGTTTGGGGATGAGTTCTGAAGCTTTCTTT,CASSLGMSSEAFF
TRBV29-1,.,TRBD2,TRBJ2-1,TGCAGCGTCCAGCGGGAACGGCAGTTCTTC,CSVQRERQFF
TRBV7-2,.,.,TRBJ2-7,TGTGCCAGCACCAAGGAAAGAGGGGAGCAGTACTTC,CASTKERGEQYF
TRBV7-2,.,.,TRBJ2-3,TGTGCCAGCAGCCAAACTCTAGGCACAGATACGCAGTATTTT,CASSQTLGTDTQYF
TRBV11-2,.,TRBD2,TRBJ2-3,TGTGCCAGCAGCTTAGTCCGGACTAGCGGGAGGCGGGGGACAGATACGCAGTATTTT,CASSLVRTSGRRGTDTQYF
TRBV5-1,few,TRBD1,TRBJ2-5,TGCGCCAGCAGCAACGACAGGGGTGAGCAAGAGACCCAGTACTTC,CASSNDRGEQETQYF
TRBV29-1,few,.,TRBJ1-1,TGCAGCGTTGTTTCAGACAGACCATACACTGAAGCTTTCTTT,CSVVSDRPYTEAFF
TRBV30,few,.,TRBJ2-1,TGTGCCTGGAGTAAACTAGTAACTGAGCAGTTCTTC,CAWSKLVTEQFF
TRBV7-2,.,TRBD2,TRBJ2-1,TGTGCCAGCAGCTTAGATGGGACTAGCTTTAATGAGCAGTTCTTC,CASSLDGTSFNEQFF
TRBV7-9,many,TRBD2,TRBJ2-3,TGTGCCAGCAGCTTACTAGCGGGCACCACAGATACGCAGTATTTT,CASSLLAGTTDTQYF
TRBV6-2/TRBV6-3,.,TRBD2,TRBJ2-7,TGTGCCAGCAGTTTACGTTTTAGCGGGAGGGCCAACGAGCAGTACTTC,CASSLRFSGRANEQYF
TRBV6-2/TRBV6-3,few,.,TRBJ1-2,TGTGCCAGCAGTTACAGCTATGGCTACACCTTC,CASSYSYGYTF
TRBV29-1,many,.,TRBJ1-2,TGCAGCGTTGTAAAGGGATATGGCTACACCTTC,CSVVKGYGYTF
TRBV11-2,few,.,TRBJ2-7,TGTGCCAGCAGCTTAGTCAGGAGCTCCTACGAGCAGTACTTC,CASSLVRSSYEQYF
TRBV7-9,.,.,TRBJ1-6,TGTGCCAGCAGCTATACGGGATCACCCCTCCACTTT,CASSYTGSPLHF
TRBV28,few,TRBD2,TRBJ2-7,TGTGCCAGCAGTTACAAAGGGAGGGGACTAGTCACTCCCGAGCAGTACTTC,CASSYKGRGLVTPEQYF
TRBV7-9,.,TRBD1,TRBJ1-4,TGTGCCAGCAGCTTACAGGGGGTTCGAGCTAATGAAAAACTGTTTTTT,CASSLQGVRANEKLFF
TRBV4-1,few,.,TRBJ1-2,TGCGCCAGCAGCCAAGAGGGGTTCTATGGCTACACCTTC,CASSQEGFYGYTF
TRBV6-6,few,.,TRBJ1-2,TGTGCCAGCAGTTACGTCGCCGAGAACTATGGCTACACCTTC,CASSYVAENYGYTF
TRBV19,few,TRBD2,TRBJ2-1,TGTGCCAGTAGTATCCCCGGAACTAGCGGGAATGAGCAGTTCTTC,CASSIPGTSGNEQFF
TRBV27,.,.,TRBJ2-1,TGTGCCAGCAAGGACGGGACACTGTGGAGTGAGCAGTTCTTC,CASKDGTLWSEQFF
TRBV29-1,.,.,TRBJ2-7,TGCAGCGTTGAAGTCAGGTCTGAGCAGTACTTC,CSVEVRSEQYF
TRBV6-2/TRBV6-3,few,TRBD1,TRBJ1-1,TGTGCAGGCGACAGGGGAAAGGACACTGAAGCTTTCTTT,CAGDRGKDTEAFF
TRBV6-1,.,.,TRBJ1-1,TGTGCCAGCAGCAGGGCTTACACTGAAGCTTTCTTT,CASSRAYTEAFF
TRBV4-1,many,.,TRBJ2-2,TGCGCCACCAGACGGGGTTTTCTCGCCGGGGAGCTGTTTTTT,CATRRGFLAGELFF
TRBV5-1,few,TRBD1,TRBJ2-2,TGCGCCAGCAGCTGGGGGACAGCAAACACCGGGGAGCTGTTTTTT,CASSWGTANTGELFF
TRBV6-1,few,.,TRBJ2-7,TGTGCCAGCTCTGACAGTTTATCCTACGAGCAGTACTTC,CASSDSLSYEQYF
TRBV20-1,.,TRBD1,TRBJ1-5,TGCAGTGCTAGGCCCGTGCGCCGGGACAGTAATCAGCCCCAGCATTTT,CSARPVRRDSNQPQHF
TRBV6-5,many,TRBD1,TRBJ2-5,TGTGCCAGCAGTTGGACAGGGGACGGACAAGAGACCCAGTACTTC,CASSWTGDGQETQYF
TRBV20-1,.,TRBD2,TRBJ2-3,TGCAGTGCTAGTGCGATGACTAGCCCGCGACTTAATACGCAGTATTTT,CSASAMTSPRLNTQYF
TRBV25-1,.,.,TRBJ2-7,TGTGCCAGCAGGGGCAGGGCTTCCTACGAGCAGTACTTC,CASRGRASYEQYF
TRBV12-3/TRBV12-4,many,.,TRBJ2-5,TGTGCCAGCAGTTTATCGTCTCAAGAGACCCAGTACTTC,CASSLSSQETQYF